Sequencing of this T cell receptor beta chain was carried out in a study of blood T cell repertoires in COVID-19. At the level of the study: Samples taken during acute and convalescent COVID-19 were collected in the United States, Italy and Spain. The analysed material was cDNA or gDNA that came from T cells, B-cell-depleted T cells, or PBMCs.

Germline V gene sequence: CDR1 SGHAT, CDR2 FQNNGV. Trimming removed 5 bases from V and 8 bases from J; junction bases left unmatched: 10. The CDR3 has 14 residues. In the original workflow: Estimates of nucleated cell counts were drawn from the amplification of reference gene primers. Sequencing was performed with immunoSEQ multiplex PCR; in TCRdb, only in-frame clones are kept and a portion is missing. V and J calls plus clone size are reproduced from that table; the DNA served to infer D and trimming. The data show tens of thousands of clones, 75% to 95% seen once. The specimen sequenced was peripheral blood. This chain joins TRBV11-2 and TRBJ2-3; 7 bases match TRBD2. This receptor was obtained from a man between 50 and 59 years old with active COVID-19. CDR3 in DNA: TGTGCCAGCAGCGAGGAGCGGGGTATAGGTACGCAGTATTTT. Residues: CASSEERGIGTQYF.